Listed below are T cell receptor beta chains from one sample, sequenced in a study of T cell responses to AZD1222 COVID-19 vaccine. Assay: immunoSEQ multiplex PCR; the TCRdb copy retains only in-frame clones and omits some. The table records tens of thousands of clones, more than 75% of them present only once. The sample consisted of peripheral blood, taken on day 0 of MenACWY control vaccination. Every receptor here comes from an adult in good health. Each CDR3 is given with its conserved first and last residue. A D gene is named only where the DNA matches it firmly. Clone size is shown for a subset of rows, as once, few, many or a class of expanded clone.

CDR3 protein: CASSQGGGSGGTDTQYF
CDR3 DNA: TGTGCCAGCAGCCAAGGAGGCGGTAGCGGGGGTACAGATACGCAGTATTTT
CDR3 length: 17
D gene: TRBD2
J gene: TRBJ2-3
clone size: .
V gene: TRBV14

CDR3 protein: CASSLVRLMNEQFF
CDR3 DNA: TGTGCCAGCAGTTTAGTGAGACTAATGAATGAGCAGTTCTTC
CDR3 length: 14
D gene: .
J gene: TRBJ2-1
clone size: .
V gene: TRBV28

CDR3 protein: CASSPTVTDSGNTIYF
CDR3 DNA: TGTGCCAGCAGCCCGACAGTTACTGATTCTGGAAACACCATATATTTT
CDR3 length: 16
D gene: .
J gene: TRBJ1-3
clone size: .
V gene: TRBV3-1/TRBV3-2

CDR3 protein: CATSDLGGGRRYF
CDR3 DNA: TGTGCCACCAGTGATTTAGGTGGCGGGAGGCGGTACTTC
CDR3 length: 13
D gene: TRBD2
J gene: TRBJ2-7
clone size: .
V gene: TRBV24-1

CDR3 protein: CASSIPTGGRADTQYF
CDR3 DNA: TGTGCCAGTAGTATCCCGACAGGAGGCAGGGCAGATACGCAGTATTTT
CDR3 length: 16
D gene: .
J gene: TRBJ2-3
clone size: once
V gene: TRBV19

CDR3 protein: CASRSGQGNYEQYF
CDR3 DNA: TGTGCCAGCAGGTCGGGACAGGGAAACTACGAGCAGTACTTC
CDR3 length: 14
D gene: TRBD1
J gene: TRBJ2-7
clone size: .
V gene: TRBV7-9

CDR3 protein: CASSYSGTGATEAFF
CDR3 DNA: TGTGCCAGCAGTTACTCTGGGACAGGGGCCACTGAAGCTTTCTTT
CDR3 length: 15
D gene: TRBD1
J gene: TRBJ1-1
clone size: .
V gene: TRBV6-5

CDR3 protein: CAISEAVGANYGYTF
CDR3 DNA: TGTGCCATCAGTGAGGCGGTTGGAGCTAACTATGGCTACACCTTC
CDR3 length: 15
D gene: .
J gene: TRBJ1-2
clone size: .
V gene: TRBV10-3

CDR3 protein: CASSIGVKGYEQYF
CDR3 DNA: TGCGCCAGCAGCATAGGGGTTAAAGGCTACGAGCAGTACTTC
CDR3 length: 14
D gene: .
J gene: TRBJ2-7
clone size: .
V gene: TRBV5-1

CDR3 protein: CASSLARASGNTIYF
CDR3 DNA: TGTGCCAGCAGTCTTGCACGGGCCTCTGGAAACACCATATATTTT
CDR3 length: 15
D gene: .
J gene: TRBJ1-3
clone size: .
V gene: TRBV2

CDR3 protein: CASRSRGQRPQHF
CDR3 DNA: TGTGCCAGCAGATCCAGGGGGCAGAGGCCCCAGCATTTT
CDR3 length: 13
D gene: TRBD1
J gene: TRBJ1-5
clone size: .
V gene: TRBV28

CDR3 protein: CASSRGQGAINEQFF
CDR3 DNA: TGTGCCAGCAGCCGGGGGCAGGGGGCGATAAATGAGCAGTTCTTC
CDR3 length: 15
D gene: TRBD1
J gene: TRBJ2-1
clone size: .
V gene: TRBV7-9

CDR3 protein: CASSLRGSTEAFF
CDR3 DNA: TGTGCCAGCAGCCTACGGGGGAGCACTGAAGCTTTCTTT
CDR3 length: 13
D gene: .
J gene: TRBJ1-1
clone size: .
V gene: TRBV11-2

CDR3 protein: CASSSRWPAPNTEAFF
CDR3 DNA: TGTGCCAGCAGCTCACGCTGGCCAGCGCCGAACACTGAAGCTTTCTTT
CDR3 length: 16
D gene: .
J gene: TRBJ1-1
clone size: .
V gene: TRBV11-2

CDR3 protein: CASSILRGTVERSEAFF
CDR3 DNA: TGTGCCAGTAGTATCCTCCGTGGGACTGTGGAACGGTCTGAAGCTTTCTTT
CDR3 length: 17
D gene: .
J gene: TRBJ1-1
clone size: .
V gene: TRBV19

CDR3 protein: CASSIGGRDEQYF
CDR3 DNA: TGTGCCAGTAGTATTGGAGGACGGGACGAGCAGTACTTC
CDR3 length: 13
D gene: .
J gene: TRBJ2-7
clone size: .
V gene: TRBV19

CDR3 protein: CASSLEGAISGNTIYF
CDR3 DNA: TGTGCCAGCAGCTTAGAGGGGGCCATCTCTGGAAACACCATATATTTT
CDR3 length: 16
D gene: TRBD1
J gene: TRBJ1-3
clone size: once
V gene: TRBV7-6

CDR3 protein: CASSTLAGGDNEQFF
CDR3 DNA: TGCGCCAGCAGCACCCTAGCGGGAGGGGACAATGAGCAGTTCTTC
CDR3 length: 15
D gene: TRBD2
J gene: TRBJ2-1
clone size: .
V gene: TRBV5-1

CDR3 protein: CASSLGTARVYEQYF
CDR3 DNA: TGTGCCAGCAGCTTAGGGACAGCGAGAGTCTACGAGCAGTACTTC
CDR3 length: 15
D gene: .
J gene: TRBJ2-7
clone size: .
V gene: TRBV11-2

CDR3 protein: CASSPRPTSSYEQYF
CDR3 DNA: TGTGCCAGCTCCCCCAGACCGACGAGCTCCTACGAGCAGTACTTC
CDR3 length: 15
D gene: .
J gene: TRBJ2-7
clone size: .
V gene: TRBV18

CDR3 protein: CASIGVAGVMETQYF
CDR3 DNA: TGTGCCAGCATTGGGGTAGCGGGAGTTATGGAGACCCAGTACTTC
CDR3 length: 15
D gene: TRBD2
J gene: TRBJ2-5
clone size: .
V gene: TRBV28

CDR3 protein: CASSIGAGGVGEQFF
CDR3 DNA: TGTGCCAGTAGTATAGGAGCAGGGGGCGTGGGGGAGCAGTTCTTC
CDR3 length: 15
D gene: TRBD1
J gene: TRBJ2-1
clone size: once
V gene: TRBV19

CDR3 protein: CASSIDHASNEKLFF
CDR3 DNA: TGTGCCAGTAGTATAGATCATGCTTCTAATGAAAAACTGTTTTTT
CDR3 length: 15
D gene: .
J gene: TRBJ1-4
clone size: .
V gene: TRBV19

CDR3 protein: CATCSRGREQFF
CDR3 DNA: TGTGCCACCTGTAGCAGGGGGCGTGAGCAGTTCTTC
CDR3 length: 12
D gene: TRBD1
J gene: TRBJ2-1
clone size: once
V gene: TRBV28

CDR3 protein: CASSEKDRGYEQYF
CDR3 DNA: TGTGCCAGCAGTGAAAAAGACAGGGGCTACGAGCAGTACTTC
CDR3 length: 14
D gene: TRBD1
J gene: TRBJ2-7
clone size: .
V gene: TRBV6-1

CDR3 protein: CASMTGGDPYEQYF
CDR3 DNA: TGTGCCAGCATGACAGGGGGCGACCCCTACGAGCAGTACTTC
CDR3 length: 14
D gene: TRBD1
J gene: TRBJ2-7
clone size: once
V gene: TRBV28

CDR3 protein: CASSTEGSGTQYF
CDR3 DNA: TGTGCCAGTAGTACCGAAGGGTCAGGGACCCAGTACTTC
CDR3 length: 13
D gene: .
J gene: TRBJ2-5
clone size: .
V gene: TRBV19

CDR3 protein: CASSSDGTDTQYF
CDR3 DNA: TGTGCCAGCAGTAGCGACGGCACAGATACGCAGTATTTT
CDR3 length: 13
D gene: .
J gene: TRBJ2-3
clone size: .
V gene: TRBV6-4

CDR3 protein: CAISGPGGAGSEQYF
CDR3 DNA: TGTGCCATCAGTGGCCCCGGGGGGGCGGGTTCCGAGCAGTACTTC
CDR3 length: 15
D gene: TRBD2
J gene: TRBJ2-7
clone size: .
V gene: TRBV10-3

CDR3 protein: CASSRTGGATNEKLFF
CDR3 DNA: TGTGCCAGCAGCCGAACAGGGGGCGCAACTAATGAAAAACTGTTTTTT
CDR3 length: 16
D gene: TRBD1
J gene: TRBJ1-4
clone size: .
V gene: TRBV14

CDR3 protein: CASSQDGGANQPQHF
CDR3 DNA: TGCGCCAGCAGCCAAGATGGAGGCGCCAATCAGCCCCAGCATTTT
CDR3 length: 15
D gene: .
J gene: TRBJ1-5
clone size: .
V gene: TRBV4-3

CDR3 protein: CATSSHTGELFF
CDR3 DNA: TGTGCCACCAGCTCCCACACCGGGGAGCTGTTTTTT
CDR3 length: 12
D gene: .
J gene: TRBJ2-2
clone size: .
V gene: TRBV15

CDR3 protein: CASTIQGHNTEAFF
CDR3 DNA: TGTGCCAGTACCATCCAGGGGCACAACACTGAAGCTTTCTTT
CDR3 length: 14
D gene: .
J gene: TRBJ1-1
clone size: .
V gene: TRBV19

CDR3 protein: CASSFDYTGELFF
CDR3 DNA: TGCGCCAGCAGCTTCGATTACACCGGGGAGCTGTTTTTT
CDR3 length: 13
D gene: .
J gene: TRBJ2-2
clone size: .
V gene: TRBV5-1

CDR3 protein: CASNLPGGGDTGELFF
CDR3 DNA: TGTGCCAGCAATCTTCCCGGGGGGGGTGACACCGGGGAGCTGTTTTTT
CDR3 length: 16
D gene: TRBD2
J gene: TRBJ2-2
clone size: .
V gene: TRBV6-6

CDR3 protein: CASRTSGSGGGEQFF
CDR3 DNA: TGTGCCAGCAGGACTAGCGGGAGCGGTGGTGGTGAGCAGTTCTTC
CDR3 length: 15
D gene: TRBD2
J gene: TRBJ2-1
clone size: .
V gene: TRBV2

CDR3 protein: CASRQDVSGTETYEQYF
CDR3 DNA: TGTGCCAGCAGGCAAGACGTATCCGGGACGGAAACCTACGAGCAGTACTTC
CDR3 length: 17
D gene: .
J gene: TRBJ2-7
clone size: .
V gene: TRBV3-1/TRBV3-2

CDR3 protein: CASSRPPGQVNSPLHF
CDR3 DNA: TGTGCCAGCAGCCGCCCTCCGGGACAGGTTAATTCACCCCTCCACTTT
CDR3 length: 16
D gene: TRBD1
J gene: TRBJ1-6
clone size: .
V gene: TRBV7-2